This T cell receptor (beta chain) was sequenced in a study of cytomegalovirus exposure and HLA in healthy donors. Findings and limits, study-wide: The classifier reportedly diagnosed cytomegalovirus status with high specificity and sensitivity. Most TCRs appeared rarely, but some public TCRs recurred in many donors. In vitro testing confirmed a few CMV-associated chains as specific for CMV antigens.

Concerning this clone: Its antigen remains unknown.

Sequencing used immunoSEQ multiplex PCR; TCRdb keeps in-frame clones, though not all of them. The table has 150,000 to 200,000 clones, 91% seen once. The approximately 120-subject validation cohort, separate from the approximately 630-subject first cohort, included the donors. Per the germline V gene, CDR1 is LNHDA and CDR2 is SQIVND (reference sequence). The V gene end was trimmed by 6 bases and the J gene end by 5 bases; junction bases not matched to a gene: 5. This CDR3 contains 14 residues. The chain employs TRBV19 and TRBJ2-2; TRBD1 matches 8 bases. This TCR was recovered from a woman between 18 and 29 years old in good health and CMV-seropositive. The sequencing input was PBMCs. CDR3 sequence reads: CASRGQVVTGELFF. The CDR3 region has the DNA TGTGCCAGTAGGGGACAGGTTGTTACCGGGGAGCTGTTTTTT.